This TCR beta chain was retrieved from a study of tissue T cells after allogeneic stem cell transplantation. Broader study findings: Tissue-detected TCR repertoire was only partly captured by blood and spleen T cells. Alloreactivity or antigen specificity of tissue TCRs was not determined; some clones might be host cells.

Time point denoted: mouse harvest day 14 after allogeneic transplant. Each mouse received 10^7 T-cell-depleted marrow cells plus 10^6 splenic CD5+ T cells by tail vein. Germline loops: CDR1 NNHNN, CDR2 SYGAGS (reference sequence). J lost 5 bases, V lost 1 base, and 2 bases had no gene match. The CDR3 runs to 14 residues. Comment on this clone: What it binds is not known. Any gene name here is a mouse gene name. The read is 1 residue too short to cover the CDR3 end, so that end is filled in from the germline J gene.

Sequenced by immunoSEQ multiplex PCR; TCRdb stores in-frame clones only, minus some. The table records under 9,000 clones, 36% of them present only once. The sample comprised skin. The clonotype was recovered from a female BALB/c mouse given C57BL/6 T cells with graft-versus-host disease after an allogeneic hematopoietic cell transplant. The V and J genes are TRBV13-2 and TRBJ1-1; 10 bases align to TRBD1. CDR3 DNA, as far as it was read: TGTGCCAGCGGTGATCGGGACAGGGGAACAGAAGTCTTC. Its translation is CASGDRDRGTEVF. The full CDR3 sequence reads CASGDRDRGTEVFF.